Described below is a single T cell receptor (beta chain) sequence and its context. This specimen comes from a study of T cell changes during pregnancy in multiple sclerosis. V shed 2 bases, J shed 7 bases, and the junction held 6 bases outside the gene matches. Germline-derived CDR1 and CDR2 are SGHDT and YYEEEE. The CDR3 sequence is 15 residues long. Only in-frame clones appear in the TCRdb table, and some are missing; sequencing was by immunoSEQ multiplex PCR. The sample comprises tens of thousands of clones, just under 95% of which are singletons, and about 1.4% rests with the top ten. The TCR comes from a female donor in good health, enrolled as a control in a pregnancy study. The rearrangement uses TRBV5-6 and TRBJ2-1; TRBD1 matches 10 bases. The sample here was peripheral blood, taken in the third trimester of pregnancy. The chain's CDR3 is CASSLKGQGRNEQFF. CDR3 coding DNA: TGTGCCAGCAGCTTAAAGGGACAGGGGCGAAATGAGCAGTTCTTC.